This T cell receptor (beta chain) was captured in a study of blood T cell repertoires in COVID-19. Study as a whole: Spain, Italy and the United States supplied samples that represented acute and convalescent COVID-19. The analysed material was cDNA or gDNA that came from T cells, B-cell-depleted T cells, or PBMCs.

Trimming removed 0 bases from V and 9 bases from J, with 9 bases in between. This CDR3 is 13 amino acids long. Germline loops: CDR1 SGHNT, CDR2 YENEEA. Authors' data handling: Amplification with reference gene primers provided the estimates of nucleated cell counts. Method: immunoSEQ multiplex PCR; TCRdb's copy keeps in-frame clones and lacks some. That table gives V, J and clone size, and the DNA gave D and trimming. The sample consists of more than 350,000 clones, about 89% of them appearing once. While infection was still active, Seattle patients were enrolled and then followed longitudinally. Sequenced: peripheral blood. The chain recombines TRBV11-3 with TRBJ2-1; tentative D call: TRBD2 (7 bases). The TCR sequence derives from a woman in her twenties or thirties with COVID-19, enrolled during active disease. The CDR3 is CASSLDGGAEQFF. As DNA, the CDR3 is TGTGCCAGCAGCTTAGATGGGGGGGCTGAGCAGTTCTTC.